This note documents a single T cell receptor (beta chain) sequence. Assay used: immunoSEQ multiplex PCR; TCRdb lists only in-frame clones, some missing. The sample yields 65,000 to 95,000 clones, more than 60% seen once. Per the germline V gene, CDR1 is SEHNR and CDR2 is FQNEAQ (reference sequence). Trimming removed 3 bases from V and 7 bases from J, with 7 bases in between. This CDR3 has 12 amino acids. This entry belongs to a study of blood T cell repertoires in COVID-19. Sequencing was performed on peripheral blood. This receptor was taken from a human donor in a cohort sampled during active COVID-19. V and J are TRBV7-9 and TRBJ1-5, with D uncertain. The CDR3: CASSFGEQPQHF. The CDR3, as DNA: TGTGCCAGCAGCTTCGGGGAGCAGCCCCAGCATTTT.